This is a list of T cell receptor beta chains from one sample in a study of cytomegalovirus exposure and HLA in healthy donors. Generated by immunoSEQ multiplex PCR, the TCRdb table keeps only in-frame clones and is missing some. Of 150,000 to 200,000 clones listed, over 65% were seen once; the top ten hold around 1.5%. Sequencing was done on a sample of PBMCs. All receptors derive from a woman younger than 45 in good health and CMV-seropositive. Each CDR3 is given with its conserved first and last residue. D genes are given only for firm matches. Size tells how often a clone was seen (once, few, many) or the class of an expanded clone, and some rows leave it out.

>-|TRBV30|TRBJ1-2|-
CAWSVNTYGYTF
TGTGCCTGGAGTGTAAACACCTATGGCTACACCTTC
>-|TRBV29-1|TRBJ1-5|-
CSALGTEGEPQHF
TGCAGCGCTCTCGGGACCGAGGGGGAGCCCCAGCATTTT
>-|TRBV29-1|TRBJ2-5|TRBD2
CSVDWREGPETQYF
TGCAGCGTTGATTGGCGGGAGGGCCCAGAGACCCAGTACTTC
>-|TRBV5-1|TRBJ2-3|-
CASSFEVTDTQYF
TGCGCCAGCAGTTTCGAGGTTACAGATACGCAGTATTTT
>few|TRBV28|TRBJ2-7|TRBD1
CASYGDRERDEQYF
TGTGCCAGCTACGGGGACAGGGAAAGGGACGAGCAGTACTTC
>few|TRBV9|TRBJ2-7|TRBD2
CASSPVLAGGSEQYF
TGTGCCAGCAGCCCGGTCCTAGCGGGAGGGAGCGAGCAGTACTTC
>-|TRBV28|TRBJ1-3|TRBD1
CASSTGQPGNTIYF
TGTGCCAGCAGTACGGGACAGCCCGGAAACACCATATATTTT
>-|TRBV27|TRBJ2-3|-
CASSRAEGLTDTQYF
TGTGCCAGCAGCCGAGCGGAGGGCCTGACAGATACGCAGTATTTT
>few|TRBV6-6|TRBJ2-7|-
CASSYSGEGGEQYF
TGTGCCAGCAGTTACTCTGGGGAAGGGGGCGAGCAGTACTTC
>once|TRBV10-3|TRBJ2-6|TRBD1
CAISGDRTLSGANVLTF
TGTGCCATCAGTGGGGACAGGACCCTCTCTGGGGCCAACGTCCTGACTTTC
>-|TRBV19|TRBJ1-2|TRBD1
CASSIADLGTGATYGYTF
TGTGCCAGTAGTATAGCAGATTTGGGGACAGGGGCCACCTATGGCTACACCTTC
>-|TRBV6-5|TRBJ2-5|-
CASSYGRGETQYF
TGTGCCAGCAGTTACGGCAGGGGAGAGACCCAGTACTTC
>-|TRBV6-1|TRBJ1-4|TRBD1
CASSELAGGEKLFF
TGTGCCAGCAGTGAACTCGCAGGGGGAGAAAAACTGTTTTTT
>few|TRBV5-6|TRBJ2-7|TRBD1
CASSWTGTGENEQYF
TGTGCCAGCAGCTGGACCGGGACAGGGGAAAACGAGCAGTACTTC
>few|TRBV28|TRBJ2-7|-
CASRMALGPSYEQYF
TGTGCCAGCAGAATGGCTCTGGGGCCGTCCTACGAGCAGTACTTC
>-|TRBV6-1|TRBJ2-5|-
CASSETRASRKETQYF
TGTGCCAGCAGTGAAACGCGGGCTAGCCGAAAAGAGACCCAGTACTTC
>-|TRBV4-2|TRBJ2-1|TRBD2
CASSPGREGVNEQFF
TGTGCCAGCAGCCCTGGCCGGGAGGGGGTGAATGAGCAGTTCTTC
>few|TRBV9|TRBJ2-6|-
CASSALPANVLTF
TGTGCCAGCAGCGCTCTCCCGGCCAACGTCCTGACTTTC
>-|TRBV7-2|TRBJ2-7|-
CASSPGTRNEQYF
TGTGCCAGCAGCCCCGGGACACGGAACGAGCAGTACTTC
>few|TRBV6-6|TRBJ1-2|TRBD1
CASSQGAGDYGYTF
TGTGCCAGCAGTCAGGGGGCCGGGGACTATGGCTACACCTTC
>-|TRBV7-2|TRBJ2-7|-
CASSLAGTPHEQYF
TGTGCCAGCAGCTTGGCGGGAACTCCCCACGAGCAGTACTTC
>-|TRBV15|TRBJ1-4|-
CATSGGGSTNEKLFF
TGTGCCACCAGTGGGGGAGGATCAACTAATGAAAAACTGTTTTTT
>-|TRBV9|TRBJ2-1|TRBD1
CASSVLGGTGGYNEQFF
TGTGCCAGCAGCGTCCTAGGTGGGACAGGGGGCTACAATGAGCAGTTCTTC
>-|TRBV5-4|TRBJ2-5|TRBD2
CASRSTSGSHQETQYF
TGTGCCAGCAGGTCCACTAGCGGGAGTCACCAAGAGACCCAGTACTTC
>few|TRBV11-2|TRBJ2-7|TRBD1
CASSLGGLGTVSYEQYF
TGTGCCAGCAGCTTAGGAGGGTTAGGGACAGTCTCCTACGAGCAGTACTTC